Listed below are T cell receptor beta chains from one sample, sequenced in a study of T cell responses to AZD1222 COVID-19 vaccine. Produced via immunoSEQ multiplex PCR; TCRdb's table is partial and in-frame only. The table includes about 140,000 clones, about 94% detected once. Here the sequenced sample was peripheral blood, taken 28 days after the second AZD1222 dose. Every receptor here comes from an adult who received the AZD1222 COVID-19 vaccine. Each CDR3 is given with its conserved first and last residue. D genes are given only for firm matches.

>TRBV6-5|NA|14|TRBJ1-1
CASSYRQTNTEAFF
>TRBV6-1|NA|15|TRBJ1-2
CASSERGGLNYGYTF
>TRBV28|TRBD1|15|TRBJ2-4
CASSFFTGGGNIQYF
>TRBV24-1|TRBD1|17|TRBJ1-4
CATSDPRDRENNEKLFF
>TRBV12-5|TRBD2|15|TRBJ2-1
CASGLDAGVYNEQFF
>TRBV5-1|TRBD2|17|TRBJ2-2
CASSQGLAGGGTGELFF
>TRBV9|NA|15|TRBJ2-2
CASSVMNGEAGELFF
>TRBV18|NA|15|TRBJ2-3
CASSSIIVQDATQYF
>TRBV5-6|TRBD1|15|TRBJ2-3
CASSFGQGASDTQYF
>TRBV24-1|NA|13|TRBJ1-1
CATSRGEGLEAFF
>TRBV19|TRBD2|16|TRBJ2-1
CARPPGVAGYYNEQFF
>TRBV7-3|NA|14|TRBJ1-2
CASGPRAGAYGYTF
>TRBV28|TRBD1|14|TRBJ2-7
CASRGYDRVYEQYF
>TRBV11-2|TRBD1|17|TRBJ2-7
CASSLMLQGARKDEQYF
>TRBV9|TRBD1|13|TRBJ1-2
CASRSGTGTGYTF
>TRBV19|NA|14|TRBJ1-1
CASSKRQQGIKAFF
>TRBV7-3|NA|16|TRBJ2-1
CASSLNKPSSYNEQFF
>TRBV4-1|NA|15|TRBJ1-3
CASSQVDLSGNTIYF
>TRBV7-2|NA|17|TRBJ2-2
CASSPLASYSNTGELFF
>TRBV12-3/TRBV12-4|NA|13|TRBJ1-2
CASSLSVSGGYTF
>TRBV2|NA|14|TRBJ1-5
CASSDQGAEQPQHF
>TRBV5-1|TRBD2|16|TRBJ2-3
CASRPGLAASTDTQYF
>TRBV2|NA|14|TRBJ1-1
CASSEQGSDTEAFF
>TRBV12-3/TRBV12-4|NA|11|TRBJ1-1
CASSLTAEAFF
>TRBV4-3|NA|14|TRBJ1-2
CASSQDRSSYGYTF
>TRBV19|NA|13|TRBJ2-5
CASSILREETQYF
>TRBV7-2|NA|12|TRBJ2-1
CASSSQVDEQFF
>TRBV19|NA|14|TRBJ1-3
CASSIPSRGNTIYF
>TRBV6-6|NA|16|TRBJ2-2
CASSYSGPMNTGELFF
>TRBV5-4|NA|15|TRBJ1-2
CASSLLQSGTYGYTF
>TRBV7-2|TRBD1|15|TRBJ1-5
CASSIRQGWFEPQHF